The entry that follows covers one TCR beta chain sequence. The antigen it recognizes is unknown. There are no base qualities to consult, and no much larger clone falls within one base. The germline V gene encodes CDR1 SGHRS and CDR2 YFSETQ. The germline V end is reduced by 1 base and the J end by 0 bases; junction bases left unmatched: 8. Measured from the cysteine to the phenylalanine, the CDR3 is 18 residues long. Only CDR3 DNA remains: 54 bases, in frame from the first base. mRNA, which captures expressed receptors, was used instead of genomic DNA for quantification of TCRbeta repertoires. Without any cell sorting, leukocytes from the buffy coat were collected into Trizol, and RNA was extracted using the Direct-zol RNA MiniPrep Plus kit. To separate plasma, buffy coat and red blood cells, EDTA blood tubes were immediately centrifuged at 4 degrees C. The protocol used for the library was PCR. For sequencing, an Illumina MiSeq was employed. cDNA was synthesized with SMARTScribe reverse transcriptase and a 5' template-switch oligo that added a universal priming site. A 12-nucleotide random unique molecular identifier (UMI) was carried by the template-switch oligo, and each cDNA molecule was tagged with this UMI. Chain-specific reverse primers targeted TCRbeta transcripts during reverse transcription. Leftover template-switch adapters were removed by uracil DNA glycosylase treatment, and cDNA was purified using a Qiagen MinElute kit. The first PCR used KAPA HiFi HotStart ReadyMix for 20 to 25 cycles, split across four 50 ul reactions with step-out primers. Products of the first-round PCR were gel-purified before additional amplification. Illumina Nextera adapters were added in a second roughly 8-cycle PCR, after which libraries were purified and pooled. The UMI barcode for each TCRbeta molecule was captured by a 50-nucleotide 5' read. For the original study's pipeline: Using the MIGEC toolkit, reads were grouped by UMI into consensus reads. Forward and reverse consensus reads were merged with PEAR to produce final reads. A custom decontamination script removed identical UMI-sequence pairs shared across libraries, treating them as cross-sample contamination. V(D)J assignment and CDR3 extraction were performed with MIGMAP, a wrapper around IgBLAST. A TCR clonotype was defined as sharing the same V gene, J gene and CDR3 amino acid sequence, and CDR1 and CDR2 were not sequenced. Clones were called with MiXCR by TCRdb after fastp trimmed the public reads at Q25, and only in-frame beta chains were retained. Duplicate CDR3 protein sequences are folded into a single record with the most common DNA and genes. None of the V and J calls come from the authors' own analysis; TCRdb made them. Recorded for this sample are thousands of distinct CDR3 sequences; just over 55% of them occurred a single time. The ten most abundant clones make up roughly 28% of the sample.

The data derive from a study of robustness of blood B and T cell sequencing listed by TCRdb under 2018. With respect to the entire study: The study was designed to determine how much peripheral blood is required to reliably characterize an individual's TCRbeta and IgG repertoires. Each of the roughly ten independently drawn blood samples had its TCRbeta and IgG repertoires measured. As technical replicates, two replicate TCRbeta cDNA libraries were made from one shared RNA pool taken from a single 10 ml draw. The investigation overall reported the following: When technical replicate libraries were compared, approximately 95% of the top 10,000 TCRbeta clonotypes in one library also turned up in the other. Overlap of rare TCRbeta clonotypes did not improve with pooling tubes, implying much larger blood volumes would be needed to capture them. A full plateau was not reached by TCRbeta rarefaction curves, suggesting under-sequencing or many low-abundance clonotypes. Combining 3 or 4 tubes (about 27-45 ml blood) brought coverage of the top 10,000 TCRbeta clonotypes close to saturation. Every single 10 ml sample contained the 1,000 most abundant TCRbeta clonotypes from the pooled draws. Because EDTA tubes had to be fractionated immediately, the use of EDTA tubes in multi-site collections was limited. Evidence of cross-contamination, likely resulting from batch processing, was observed in one pair of TCRbeta libraries, and the UMI-sequence pairs shared between the two libraries were removed.

The rearrangement joined TRBV5-1 to TRBJ2-3; 10 of the junction bases match TRBD2. This receptor was identified in a human donor in good health. The specimen sequenced was peripheral blood. The encoded CDR3 is CASSLYGSGGPSTDTQYF. The bases are TGCGCCAGCAGCTTGTATGGTAGCGGGGGGCCGAGCACAGATACGCAGTATTTT.